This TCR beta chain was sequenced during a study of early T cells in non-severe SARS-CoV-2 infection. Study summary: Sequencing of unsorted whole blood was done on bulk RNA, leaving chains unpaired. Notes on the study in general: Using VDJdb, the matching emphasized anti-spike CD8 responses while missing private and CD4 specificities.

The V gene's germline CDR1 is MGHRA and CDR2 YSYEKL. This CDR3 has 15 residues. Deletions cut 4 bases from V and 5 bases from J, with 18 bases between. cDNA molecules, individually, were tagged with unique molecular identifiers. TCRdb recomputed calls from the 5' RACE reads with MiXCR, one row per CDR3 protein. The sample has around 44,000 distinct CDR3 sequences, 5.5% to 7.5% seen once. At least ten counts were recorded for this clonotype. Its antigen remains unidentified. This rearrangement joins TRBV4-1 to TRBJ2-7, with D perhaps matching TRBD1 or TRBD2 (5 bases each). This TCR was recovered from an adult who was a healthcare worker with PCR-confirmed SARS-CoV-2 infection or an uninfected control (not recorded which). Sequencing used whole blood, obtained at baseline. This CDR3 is CASSLGAIIRNEQYF. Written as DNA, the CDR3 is TGCGCCAGCAGCCTCGGGGCGATAATAAGGAACGAGCAGTACTTC.